The TCR beta chain under discussion was sequenced for a study of blood T cell repertoires in COVID-19 (dated by TCRdb to about 2020). General notes on the study: Samples covering the acute and convalescent phases of COVID-19 were provided by collaborators in the United States, Italy and Spain. The prospective study material was composed of cDNA or gDNA derived from T cells, B-cell-depleted T cells, or PBMCs. Deeply sampled blood TCRbeta repertoires from subjects exposed to, actively infected with, or recovered from COVID-19 were included in the dataset. A freely available public database, intended as a resource for researchers studying the immune response to SARS-CoV-2, is where the repertoires were released. The samples were drawn from two sources: the first 160 participants of the ongoing ImmuneRACE study, and 1,000 to 1,500 subjects contributed by 6 global collaborators. The sample metadata nearly always contained a de-identified subject ID, COVID-19 status, age in years and sex. HLA class I and class II types, where available, came from metadata supplied by the sample provider rather than from assay-based typing. Results and caveats for the whole study, not just this receptor: How much clinical and demographic metadata was included differed by source and by participant, and the metadata was provided uncurated.

Trimming removed 4 bases from V and 6 bases from J, leaving 13 bases between the germline ends. The CDR3 covers 15 residues, taking in both the cysteine and the phenylalanine. Just CDR3 DNA is preserved here, 45 bases in frame from base 1. CDR1 SNHLY and CDR2 FYNNEI are derived from the germline V gene. TCRbeta CDR3 regions were amplified from genomic DNA by means of the immunoSEQ Assay, a bias-controlled multiplex PCR. Turning to the authors' computational methods: Nucleated cell counts per sample were estimated from amplification of reference gene primers within the assay. Sequence reads were collapsed and filtered to measure the absolute abundance of every unique TCRbeta CDR3 rearrangement. Productive Simpson clonality was computed per sample as the square root of Simpson's diversity index over productive rearrangements. TCRdb took this table from immuneACCESS and kept in-frame rearrangements with V and J called. Such tables lack part of the clones; where checked against another copy, unresolved V genes explain under half of the gap, and the rest is unexplained. The V and J calls and clone size are taken from that table; D and trimming were inferred from the DNA. Recorded for this sample are around 87,000 clones; roughly 80% of them occurred a single time. The ten largest make up roughly 16% of the sample.

Each collaborating institution followed its own protocols to collect whole blood in K2EDTA tubes. For TCRbeta analysis, collaborators shipped samples in one of three forms: frozen whole blood, isolated PBMCs, or DNA extracted from either of those sample types. Details on this clone: It lacks a known antigen. No base qualities exist here, and no much larger clone lies one base off it.

Sequenced: peripheral blood. The TCR was taken from a human donor in a cohort sampled during active COVID-19. Here the chain combines TRBV2 and TRBJ1-6, and the D gene may be TRBD1, 6 bases matching. The DNA sequence is as follows: TGTGCCAGCAGTGGCCGGACAGAATTTAATTCACCCCTCCACTTT. This yields the protein CASSGRTEFNSPLHF.